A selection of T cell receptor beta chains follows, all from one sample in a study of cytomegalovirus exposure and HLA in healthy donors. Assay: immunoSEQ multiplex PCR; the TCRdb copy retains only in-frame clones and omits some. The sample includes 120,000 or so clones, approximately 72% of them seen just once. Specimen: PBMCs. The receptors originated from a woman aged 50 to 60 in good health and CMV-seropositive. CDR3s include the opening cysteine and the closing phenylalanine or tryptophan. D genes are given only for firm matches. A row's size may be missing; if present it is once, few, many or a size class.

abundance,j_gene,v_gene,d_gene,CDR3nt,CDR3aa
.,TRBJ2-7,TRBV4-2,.,TGTGCCAGCAGCCCCTCAGGGGCATATTACGAGCAGTACTTT,CASSPSGAYYEQYF
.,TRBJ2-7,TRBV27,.,TGTGCCAGCAGTTTATCCGGACAGACCTACGAGCAGTACTTC,CASSLSGQTYEQYF
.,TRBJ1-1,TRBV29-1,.,TGCAGCGTCTCGGGTGGGAGCACTGAAGCTTTCTTT,CSVSGGSTEAFF
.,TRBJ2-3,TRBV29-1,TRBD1,TGCAGCGTTGAACTAGGGACAGGCCAGACAGATACGCAGTATTTT,CSVELGTGQTDTQYF
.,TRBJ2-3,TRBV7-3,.,TGTGCCAGCAGCGATGTACCTGGGGCTAGCACAGATACGCAGTATTTT,CASSDVPGASTDTQYF
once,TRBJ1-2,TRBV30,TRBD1,TGTGCCTGGAGCGACACTCAGGGGGCTGGCTACACCTTC,CAWSDTQGAGYTF
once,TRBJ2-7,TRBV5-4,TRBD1,TGTGCCAGCAGCACGGGACAGGGATTCCCCTACGAGCAGTACTTC,CASSTGQGFPYEQYF
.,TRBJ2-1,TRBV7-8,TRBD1,TGTGCCAGCAGCTGGGACAGGAGCTCCTACAATGAGCAGTTCTTC,CASSWDRSSYNEQFF
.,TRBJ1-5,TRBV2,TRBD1,TGTGCCAGCAGTGGGTCGGACAGGACCCAGCATTTT,CASSGSDRTQHF
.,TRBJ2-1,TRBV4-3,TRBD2,TGCGCCAGCAGCCAAGAGTATATCGGGGTAGCGGGAGGGAATGAGCAGTTCTTC,CASSQEYIGVAGGNEQFF
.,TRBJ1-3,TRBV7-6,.,TGTGCCAGCAGCATTGAAGACTTCTCTGGAAACACCATATATTTT,CASSIEDFSGNTIYF
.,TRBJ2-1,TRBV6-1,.,TGTGCCAGCAGTGAAAATCTATCGGAGCAGTTCTTC,CASSENLSEQFF
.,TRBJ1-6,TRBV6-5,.,TGTGCCAGCAGTGCCCTAGGTTCACCCCTCCACTTT,CASSALGSPLHF
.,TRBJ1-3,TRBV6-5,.,TGTGCCACCCTGTCTGGAAACACCATATATTTT,CATLSGNTIYF
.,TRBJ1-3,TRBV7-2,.,TGTGCCAGCAGCTTAGGACAGGGAAACACCATATATTTT,CASSLGQGNTIYF
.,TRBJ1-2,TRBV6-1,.,TGTGCCAGCAGGGAGAGGACTACCTATGGCTACACCTTC,CASRERTTYGYTF
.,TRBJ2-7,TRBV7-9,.,TGTGCCAGCAGCCTACAGACCTACGAGCAGTACTTC,CASSLQTYEQYF
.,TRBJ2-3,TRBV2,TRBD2,TGTGCCAGCAGTTTGGGACTACTGATGCGTACGCAGTATTTT,CASSLGLLMRTQYF
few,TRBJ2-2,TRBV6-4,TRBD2,TGTGCCAGCTTACTAGCGGAGAACACCGGGGAGCTGTTTTTT,CASLLAENTGELFF
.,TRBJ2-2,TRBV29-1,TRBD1,TGCAGCGTGACAGGGGGCGAGATCTCCGGGGAGCTGTTTTTT,CSVTGGEISGELFF
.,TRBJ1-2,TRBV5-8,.,TGTGCCAGCAGCTGGGGGACAACCTATGGCTACACCTTC,CASSWGTTYGYTF
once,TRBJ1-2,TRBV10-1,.,TGCGCCAGCAGTGAGGCAAGGGGTGACTATGGCTACACCTTC,CASSEARGDYGYTF
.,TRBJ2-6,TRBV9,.,TGTGCCAGCAGCCCTAGGGCCAACGTCCTGACTTTC,CASSPRANVLTF
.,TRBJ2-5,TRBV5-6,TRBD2,TGTGCCAGCAGCATAACTGGCGGGAGAAGAGGAGAGACCCAGTACTTC,CASSITGGRRGETQYF